The 10 T cell receptor beta chains given below trace back to one sample, sequenced in a study of PD-1 blockade in classical Hodgkin lymphoma. Method: immunoSEQ multiplex PCR; TCRdb's copy keeps in-frame clones and lacks some. The sample lists 1,500 to 2,000 clones, 80% to 90% occurring once. After autologous stem cell transplantation all patients relapsed, and prior brentuximab vedotin exposure differed between cohorts. Researchers used magnetic negative selection to pull out pure CD4+ T cells from thawed PBMCs. The input for sequencing was CD4+ T cells from blood, taken at baseline. Receptors originate from a human donor with classical Hodgkin lymphoma.

The chain couples TRBV7-3 to TRBJ2-1; 7 bases map to TRBD2. With 1 base clipped from V and 4 bases from J, the junction kept 4 bases outside the gene matches. Germline V lookup: CDR1 SGHTA, CDR2 FQGTGA. The CDR3 totals 15 residues. The CDR3 region has the DNA TGTGCCAGCAGCTTAAACGCGGGGGTTTACAATGAGCAGTTCTTC. Protein sequence: CASSLNAGVYNEQFF.

The V and J genes are TRBV7-6 and TRBJ2-3; weak D call: TRBD2 (6 bases). The CDR3 has 15 amino acids. Trimming took off 3 bases at V and 2 bases at J, with 12 bases between the two ends. Germline CDR1 and CDR2: SGHVS and FNYEAQ. CDR3 DNA sequence: TGTGCCAGCAGCTTGACGGGAGTTCCCACAGATACGCAGTATTTT. Residues: CASSLTGVPTDTQYF. The full variable domain, rest sourced from reference TRBV7-6 and TRBJ2-3, is GAGVSQSPRYKVTKRGQDVALRCDPISGHVSLYWYRQALGQGPEFLTYFNYEAQQDKSGLPNDRFSAERPEGSISTLTIQRTEQRDSAMYRCASSLTGVPTDTQYFGPGTRLTVL.

V is TRBV9 and J is TRBJ2-7; no firm D call. This CDR3 has 11 residues. Trimming removed 3 bases at V and 8 bases at J, with 9 bases between. CDR1 SGDLS and CDR2 YYNGEE come from the germline V gene. CDR3 sequence (DNA): TGTGCCAGCAGCGATGAAGACAAGCAGTACTTC. Protein sequence: CASSDEDKQYF.

This clone was seen only once. V is TRBV7-8 and J is TRBJ1-2, with TRBD1 matching 7 bases. Trimming at V came to 5 bases and at J to 8 bases, leaving 11 bases not matched to a gene. The CDR3 consists of 14 residues. Germline assignment: CDR1 SGHVS and CDR2 FQNEAQ. CDR3 nucleotides: TGTGCCAGCAGCCCTAGGGGGCGAATTACAGGCTACACCTTC. Amino acid sequence: CASSPRGRITGYTF.

The rearrangement links TRBV18 to TRBJ2-2; TRBD2 is a possible D gene (5 bases). The CDR3 runs to 15 residues. Per germline, CDR1 KGHSH and CDR2 LQKENI. Trimming took 0 bases from V and 4 from J, leaving 9 bases between them. The CDR3 sequence: CASSPPRAFTGELFF. In DNA form, the CDR3 reads TGTGCCAGCTCACCACCGCGGGCGTTCACCGGGGAGCTGTTTTTT. Using reference TRBV18 and TRBJ2-2 for the parts outside the CDR3, the full variable domain is NAGVMQNPRHLVRRRGQEARLRCSPMKGHSHVYWYRQLPEEGLKFMVYLQKENIIDESGMPKERFSAEFPKEGPSILRIQQVVRGDSAAYFCASSPPRAFTGELFFGEGSRLTVL.

The chain employs TRBV5-1 and TRBJ2-3; 7 nucleotides line up with TRBD2. This CDR3 region has 14 residues. The germline gives CDR1 SGHRS, CDR2 YFSETQ. V shed 7 bases, J shed 0 bases, and the junction held 5 bases outside the gene matches. The CDR3 loop is CASQQAGSTDTQYF. The CDR3 nucleotides read TGCGCCAGCCAGCAAGCGGGGAGCACAGATACGCAGTATTTT.

The count of this clone is one. This chain links TRBV14 with TRBJ2-3, with TRBD1 identical over 9 bases. The CDR3 runs to 14 residues. CDR1 is SGHDN, CDR2 FVKESK, per germline. V lost 2 bases, J lost 5 bases, and 2 bases stayed unmatched. The CDR3 nucleotides read TGTGCCAGCAGCCAAACAGGGGGCGAAGATACGCAGTATTTT. As protein: CASSQTGGEDTQYF.

J is TRBJ2-1 and V is TRBV19; TRBD2 is a possible D gene (6 bases). CDR1 is LNHDA and CDR2 is SQIVND in the germline V gene (reference sequence). The CDR3 length is 16 residues. Between the trimmed V and J ends, which lost 5 bases and 1 base, there was a span of 15 bases. In nucleotides, the CDR3 is TGTGCCAGTAGTTCCAGGGACTGGAATTCCTACAATGAGCAGTTCTTC. The encoded protein is CASSSRDWNSYNEQFF.

This sequence joins TRBV6-5 and TRBJ1-1; unclear D gene. V lost 7 bases and J lost 1, with 10 bases in between. Germline values: CDR1 MNHEY, CDR2 SVGAGI. The CDR3 spans 13 residues. The CDR3 bases are TGTGCCAGCACCCGGACCCCGAACACTGAAGCTTTCTTT. Residues: CASTRTPNTEAFF.

The chain is built from TRBV5-4 and TRBJ2-7; 10 positions match TRBD1. Looked up from germline, CDR1 is SGHNT and CDR2 is YYREEE (reference sequence). This CDR3 has 15 amino acids. V trimming: 7 bases; J trimming: 1 base; junction bases outside the gene matches: 8. The CDR3 region is CASHPGTGESYEQYF. Written as DNA, the CDR3 is TGTGCCAGCCACCCCGGGACAGGGGAGTCCTACGAGCAGTACTTC.